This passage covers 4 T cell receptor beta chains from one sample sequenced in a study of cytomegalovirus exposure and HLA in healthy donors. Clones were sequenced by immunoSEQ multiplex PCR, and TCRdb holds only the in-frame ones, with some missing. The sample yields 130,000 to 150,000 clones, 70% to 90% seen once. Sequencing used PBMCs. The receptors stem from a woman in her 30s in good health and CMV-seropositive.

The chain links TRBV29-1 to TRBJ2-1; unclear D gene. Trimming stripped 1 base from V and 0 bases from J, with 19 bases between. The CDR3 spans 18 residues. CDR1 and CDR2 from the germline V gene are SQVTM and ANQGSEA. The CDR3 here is CSVEVYGKLASSYNEQFF. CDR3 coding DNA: TGCAGCGTTGAAGTTTACGGTAAACTCGCGAGCTCCTACAATGAGCAGTTCTTC.

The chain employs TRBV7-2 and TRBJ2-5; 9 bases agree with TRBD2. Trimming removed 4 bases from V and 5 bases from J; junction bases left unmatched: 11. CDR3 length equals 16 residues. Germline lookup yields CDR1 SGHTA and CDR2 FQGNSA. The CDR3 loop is CASSSGLALSRETQYF. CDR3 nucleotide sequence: TGTGCCAGCAGCTCTGGACTAGCGTTAAGCAGGGAGACCCAGTACTTC.

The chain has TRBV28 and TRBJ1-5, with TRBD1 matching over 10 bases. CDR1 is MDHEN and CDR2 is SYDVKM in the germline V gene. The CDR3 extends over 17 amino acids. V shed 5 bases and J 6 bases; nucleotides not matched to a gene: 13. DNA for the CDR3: TGTGCCAGCAGTCCACGACAGGGGGCGCGTGGTCTTCAGCCCCAGCATTTT. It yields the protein CASSPRQGARGLQPQHF.

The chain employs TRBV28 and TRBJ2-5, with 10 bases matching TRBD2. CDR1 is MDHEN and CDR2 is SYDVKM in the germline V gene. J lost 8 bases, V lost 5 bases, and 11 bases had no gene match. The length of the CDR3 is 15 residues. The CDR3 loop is CASSPPGLAISTQYF. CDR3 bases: TGTGCCAGCAGTCCGCCGGGACTAGCGATTTCAACCCAGTACTTC.